This TCR beta chain was documented in a study of blood T cell repertoires in COVID-19 (TCRdb year 2020). Study-level background: Samples covering the acute and convalescent phases of COVID-19 were provided by collaborators in the United States, Italy and Spain. The material from the prospective study consisted of cDNA or gDNA derived from T cells, B-cell-depleted T cells, or PBMCs. Deeply sampled blood TCRbeta repertoires from subjects exposed to, actively infected with, or recovered from COVID-19 were included in the dataset. The repertoires were made available in a free public database intended to serve as a resource for research on the immune response to SARS-CoV-2. Samples came from the ongoing ImmuneRACE study (first 160 participants) plus 1,254 subjects from 6 global collaborators. The sample metadata nearly always contained a de-identified subject ID, COVID-19 status, age in years and sex. Where HLA class I and class II types were available, the types were taken from metadata supplied by the sample provider, not from assay-based typing. Broad study findings and their caveats: The amount of clinical and demographic metadata varied by source and participant and was provided uncurated.

One collaborating source in Seattle enrolled patients during active infection and followed them longitudinally through the course of disease. Collaborating institutions collected whole blood in K2EDTA tubes following their own protocols. For TCRbeta analysis, collaborators shipped samples as frozen whole blood, isolated PBMCs, or DNA extracted from either of those sample types. V is shortened by 5 bases, J by 0 bases, and the region joining them spans 8 bases. The germline V gene specifies KGHSH as CDR1 and LQKENI as CDR2. The cysteine opens and the phenylalanine closes a CDR3 of 14 amino acids. The sequence is cut down to CDR3 DNA, 42 bases in frame from base 1. As concerns this clone: What this receptor recognizes is not known. No quality values exist for individual bases; no much larger clone is one base distant.

TCRbeta CDR3 regions were amplified from genomic DNA by means of the immunoSEQ Assay, a bias-controlled multiplex PCR. Per the authors' processing: Within the assay, amplification of reference gene primers was used to estimate how many nucleated cells each sample contained. To quantify the absolute abundance of each unique TCRbeta CDR3 rearrangement, sequence reads were collapsed and filtered. For each sample, productive Simpson clonality was calculated as the square root of Simpson's diversity index across productive rearrangements. Entries here come from immuneACCESS through TCRdb and include only in-frame sequences with V and J called. Some clones fail to appear in such tables; in the studies checked, an unresolved V gene covers under half of the shortfall, and the cause of the remainder is unknown. That table furnishes V, J and clone size, whereas the DNA furnished D and trimming. This sample holds about 500,000 clones; about 91% were observed only once. Of the sample, roughly 0.92% is held by the ten largest clones.

This chain joins TRBV18 to TRBJ1-5; the D gene lacks a confident call. The clonotype originates from a man younger than 35 with COVID-19, enrolled during active disease. The specimen was peripheral blood. The CDR3 sequence is CASSAGDSNQPQHF. The DNA sequence reads TGTGCCAGCTCAGCCGGGGATAGCAATCAGCCCCAGCATTTT.